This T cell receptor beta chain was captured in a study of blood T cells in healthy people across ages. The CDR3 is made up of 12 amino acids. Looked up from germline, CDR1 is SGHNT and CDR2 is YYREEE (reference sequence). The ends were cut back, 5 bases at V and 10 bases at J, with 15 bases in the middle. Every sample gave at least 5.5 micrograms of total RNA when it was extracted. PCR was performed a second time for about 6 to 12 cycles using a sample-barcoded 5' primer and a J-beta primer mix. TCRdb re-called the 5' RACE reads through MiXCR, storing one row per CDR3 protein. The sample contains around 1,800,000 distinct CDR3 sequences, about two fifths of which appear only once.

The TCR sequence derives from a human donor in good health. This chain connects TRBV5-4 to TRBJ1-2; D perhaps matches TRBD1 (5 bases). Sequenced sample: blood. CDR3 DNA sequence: TGTGCCAGCAGGGCTCTGGGACGTGACTACACCTTC. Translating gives CASRALGRDYTF.